These T cell receptor beta chains were read from a single sample in a study of cytomegalovirus exposure and HLA in healthy donors. The assay was immunoSEQ multiplex PCR, and TCRdb's table has in-frame clones only and misses some. The profile shows 90,000 to 130,000 clones, 90% to 97% of them singletons. The sample was PBMCs. The origin of the receptors is a woman aged 18-29 years in good health and CMV-seronegative. Each CDR3 is given with its conserved first and last residue. D genes are given only for firm matches. A row's size may be missing; if present it is once, few, many or a size class.

>TRBV28|TRBD2|TRBJ2-1|-
CASSQDSGGNYNEQFF
TGTGCCAGCAGCCAAGATAGCGGGGGTAACTACAATGAGCAGTTCTTC
>TRBV9|TRBD1|TRBJ2-3|-
CASSGGGSDKADTQYF
TGTGCCAGCAGCGGAGGGGGCTCCGATAAGGCAGATACGCAGTATTTT
>TRBV2|TRBD2|TRBJ2-1|-
CASSGVWRGGYYEQFF
TGTGCCAGCAGTGGGGTTTGGCGGGGGGGCTACTATGAGCAGTTCTTC
>TRBV5-1|TRBD1|TRBJ2-5|-
CASLSPPDRGQETQYF
TGCGCCAGCCTCTCCCCCCCGGACAGGGGGCAAGAGACCCAGTACTTC
>TRBV15|TRBD1|TRBJ2-6|-
CATSRDRGSHSGANVLTF
TGTGCCACCAGCAGAGACAGGGGGTCACACTCTGGGGCCAACGTCCTGACTTTC
>TRBV2|-|TRBJ2-5|-
CASTSAGMSQETQYF
TGTGCCAGCACATCGGCGGGAATGTCCCAGGAGACCCAGTACTTC
>TRBV7-3|-|TRBJ2-2|-
CASSPHGSGNTGELFF
TGTGCCAGCAGCCCCCACGGTAGCGGGAACACCGGGGAGCTGTTTTTT
>TRBV10-3|TRBD2|TRBJ2-7|once
CAISVARERGPYEQYF
TGTGCCATCAGTGTGGCCAGGGAGCGGGGGCCCTACGAGCAGTACTTC
>TRBV7-3|-|TRBJ2-3|-
CASSLNGHLADTQYF
TGTGCCAGCAGCTTAAATGGCCACCTAGCAGATACGCAGTATTTT
>TRBV4-1|-|TRBJ2-6|-
CASSQDRVSSGANVLTF
TGCGCCAGCAGCCAAGACAGGGTTAGCTCTGGGGCCAACGTCCTGACTTTC
>TRBV7-8|-|TRBJ2-7|-
CASSLEFTYEQYF
TGTGCCAGCAGCTTAGAATTTACCTACGAGCAGTACTTC
>TRBV20-1|TRBD1|TRBJ1-1|few
CSVWDSEAFF
TGCAGTGTTTGGGACAGTGAAGCTTTCTTT
>TRBV27|TRBD2|TRBJ2-5|once
CASSLTSVQETQYF
TGTGCCAGCAGTTTGACTAGCGTCCAAGAGACCCAGTACTTC
>TRBV4-2|TRBD1|TRBJ1-1|-
CASSQGQGSTEAFF
TGTGCCAGCAGCCAGGGACAGGGGTCTACTGAAGCTTTCTTT
>TRBV5-6|TRBD1|TRBJ2-3|-
CASSSRRTGAVDTQYF
TGTGCCAGCAGCTCGAGAAGGACAGGGGCAGTGGATACGCAGTATTTT
>TRBV5-1|TRBD1|TRBJ1-1|-
CASSLEQQGLTEAFF
TGCGCCAGCAGCTTGGAACAACAGGGGTTGACTGAAGCTTTCTTT
>TRBV6-1|TRBD2|TRBJ2-3|-
CASSVTSGGTTDTQYF
TGTGCCAGCAGTGTAACTAGCGGGGGGACTACAGATACGCAGTATTTT
>TRBV23-1|TRBD1|TRBJ1-4|-
CASNPNGGTEGEKLFF
TGCGCCAGCAACCCAAATGGGGGGACAGAGGGCGAAAAACTGTTTTTT
>TRBV19|-|TRBJ2-2|-
CASSQIGGTGELFF
TGTGCCAGTAGCCAGATCGGGGGAACCGGGGAGCTGTTTTTT
>TRBV27|TRBD2|TRBJ2-1|-
CASRLAGGSNEQFF
TGTGCCAGCAGGCTAGCGGGGGGTAGCAATGAGCAGTTCTTC
>TRBV5-1|-|TRBJ2-3|-
CASSLGDIIPVPQYF
TGCGCCAGCAGCTTGGGGGACATCATCCCGGTGCCGCAGTATTTT
>TRBV5-1|-|TRBJ1-1|-
CASSLKRSEAFF
TGCGCCAGCAGCTTGAAGAGGTCTGAAGCTTTCTTT
>TRBV6-6|-|TRBJ1-2|few
CASSYEREARGYTF
TGTGCCAGCAGTTACGAGCGGGAAGCGCGGGGCTACACCTTC
>TRBV9|-|TRBJ1-1|-
CASSVVRGREGSAEAFF
TGTGCCAGCAGCGTAGTCCGGGGACGGGAGGGGAGCGCTGAAGCTTTCTTT